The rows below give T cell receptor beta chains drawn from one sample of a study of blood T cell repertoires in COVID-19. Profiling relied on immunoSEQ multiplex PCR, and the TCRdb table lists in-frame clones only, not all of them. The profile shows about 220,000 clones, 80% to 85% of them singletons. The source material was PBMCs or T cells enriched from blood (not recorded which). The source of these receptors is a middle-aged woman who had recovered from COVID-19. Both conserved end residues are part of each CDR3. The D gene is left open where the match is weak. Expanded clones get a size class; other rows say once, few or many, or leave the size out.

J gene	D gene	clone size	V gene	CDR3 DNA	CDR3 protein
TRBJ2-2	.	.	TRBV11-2	TGTGCCAGCAGGGGAGAGGCCGGGGAGCTGTTTTTT	CASRGEAGELFF
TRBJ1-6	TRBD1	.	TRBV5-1	TGCGCCAGCAGCTCGGGACAGCGAGATTCACCCCTCCACTTT	CASSSGQRDSPLHF
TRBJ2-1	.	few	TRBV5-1	TGCGCCAGCACTACCCCGACTTCCTACAATGAGCAGTTCTTC	CASTTPTSYNEQFF
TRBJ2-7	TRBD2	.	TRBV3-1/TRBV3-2	TGTGCCAGCAGCGGATCACCGGGGGGGGACGAGCAGTACTTC	CASSGSPGGDEQYF
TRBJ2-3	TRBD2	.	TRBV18	TGTGCCAGCTCATCCCGGACTAGCGGGAGAACAGATACGCAGTATTTT	CASSSRTSGRTDTQYF
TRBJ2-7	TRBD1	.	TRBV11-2	TGTGCCAGCAGCCGAACGGACAGGGGGTACGAGCAGTACTTC	CASSRTDRGYEQYF
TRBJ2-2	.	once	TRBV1	TGCACCACCGGGACTAGCGGGAGTCTGGCGGACACCGGGGAGCTGTTTTTT	CTTGTSGSLADTGELFF
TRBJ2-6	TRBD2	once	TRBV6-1	TGTGCCAGCAGTGAAGCTGGGACTAGCGGTACTCTCGGGGCCAACGTCCTGACTTTC	CASSEAGTSGTLGANVLTF
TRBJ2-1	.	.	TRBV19	TGTGCCAGTAGCCCAAATCAGTACTCCTACAATGAGCAGTTCTTC	CASSPNQYSYNEQFF
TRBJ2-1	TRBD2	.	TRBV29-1	TGCAGCGTTGACCGAGCGGGAGGGTACAATGAGCAGTTCTTC	CSVDRAGGYNEQFF
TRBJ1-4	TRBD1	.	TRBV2	TGTGCCAGCCAGGGGCGAGGACAGGAGGATGAAAAACTGTTTTTT	CASQGRGQEDEKLFF
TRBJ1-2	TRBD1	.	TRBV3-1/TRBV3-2	TGTGCCAGCAGCGACGGACAGGGGAGGTACACCTTC	CASSDGQGRYTF
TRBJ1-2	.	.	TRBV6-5	TGTGCCAGCAGTAGCGGCCGGGGGGTCAATGGCTACACCTTC	CASSSGRGVNGYTF
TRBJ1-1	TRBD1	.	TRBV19	TGTGCCAGTAGTATTAGACAGGGCTACACTGAAGCTTTCTTT	CASSIRQGYTEAFF
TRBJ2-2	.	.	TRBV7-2	TGTGCCAGCAGCCCATCACCGAGCCGTGCCGGGGAGCTGTTTTTT	CASSPSPSRAGELFF
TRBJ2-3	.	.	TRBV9	TGTGCCAGCAGCGTAGCCCCTCTGACAGATACGCAGTATTTT	CASSVAPLTDTQYF
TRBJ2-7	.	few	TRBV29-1	TGCAGCGTTGAGGCAGGGGCCGCGAACTACGAGCAGTACTTC	CSVEAGAANYEQYF
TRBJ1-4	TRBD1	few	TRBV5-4	TGTGCCAGCAGCTCCGCTGGGCAGGGGGATGAAAAACTGTTTTTT	CASSSAGQGDEKLFF
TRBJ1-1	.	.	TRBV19	TGTGCCAGTAACCCACGGGGAGTCTGGGTGAAGGACACTGAAGCTTTCTTT	CASNPRGVWVKDTEAFF
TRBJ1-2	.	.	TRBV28	TGTGCCAGCATTTGGCGCCCGGGGGATGGCTACACCTTC	CASIWRPGDGYTF
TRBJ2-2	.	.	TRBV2	TGTGCCAGCAGTGTTCTAGAGACTAGAGTCACCGGGGAGCTGTTTTTT	CASSVLETRVTGELFF
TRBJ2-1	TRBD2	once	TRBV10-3	TGTGCCATCAGCGGCGGGAGGGCCTCTGAGCAGTTCTTC	CAISGGRASEQFF
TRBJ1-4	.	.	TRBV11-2	TGTGCCAGCAGCGAAACCAGGGGAATTGGGGCTAATGAAAAACTGTTTTTT	CASSETRGIGANEKLFF
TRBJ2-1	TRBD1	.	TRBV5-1	TGCGCCAGCAGCTTGGGCGAACAGGGGGCATTTTGGTGGGATGAGCAGTTCTTC	CASSLGEQGAFWWDEQFF
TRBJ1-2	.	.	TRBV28	TGTGCCAGCAGGTTGACAGACTATGGCTACACCTTC	CASRLTDYGYTF
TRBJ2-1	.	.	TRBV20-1	TGCAGTGCAAACCTAGTTAATGAGCAGTTCTTC	CSANLVNEQFF
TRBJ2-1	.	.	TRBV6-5	TGTGCCAGCAGCCCAATTCAGGGGTTTTACAATGAGCAGTTCTTC	CASSPIQGFYNEQFF
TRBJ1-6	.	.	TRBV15	TGTGCCACCAGCAGAGAGGGAGGTCGGGGGGATTCACCCCTCCACTTT	CATSREGGRGDSPLHF